This T cell receptor beta chain comes out of a study of T cells expressing NK-cell markers. Whole-study context: It was sorted CD3+CD56+NKG2C+, CD3+CD56+NKG2C- and CD3+CD56-NKG2C+ T cells that supplied the TCR beta repertoires. General study points: Once again these clonotypes came out on top in the CD3+CD56-NKG2C+ fraction of four donors.

TCRdb re-called the 5' RACE reads and gives one entry per CDR3 protein, without DNA. The sample totals around 550,000 distinct CDR3 sequences. Concerning this clonotype: Its specificity is unknown.

Germline V gene lookup returns CDR1 SGHDN and CDR2 FVKESK. This CDR3 comprises 14 residues. The chain employs TRBV14 and TRBJ2-2. Sequencing input: blood T cells: a sorted CD56 or NKG2C T cell subset, CD4+ or CD8+ T cells, or bulk PBMC T cells (not recorded which). The clonotype originates from a man aged 18 to 30 in good health. This CDR3 is CASSQGKNTGELFF.